The clone carrying this T cell receptor beta chain turned up a few times. Its target is unknown. The CDR3 length is 17 residues. Germline-derived CDR1 and CDR2 are SGHRS and YFSETQ. The J segment lost 4 bases and the V segment lost 0 bases, leaving 2 bases of the junction unmatched. This entry comes from a study of human T cells and chemical hapten exposure. Individual cDNA molecules had unique molecular identifiers attached to them by the library. In the study's own analysis: The number of TCRs in each sample had a median of about 96,000 and spanned about 20,000 to 700,000. TCRdb processed the RACE reads anew with MiXCR; each CDR3 protein has one entry. TCRdb assigned the V and J calls; the authors' analysis was not used. The table lists about 80,000 distinct CDR3 sequences, around 9.3% of them singletons. Overall study findings and caveats: Following DPC sensitization, TCRs present above 1 in 1000 frequency showed no change.

The sample's time point: healthy volunteer bleed at 6 weeks. Whole blood that had not been fractionated was the source of extracted total RNA. Sequenced sample: whole blood. The V and J genes are TRBV5-1 and TRBJ2-3; 16 bases match TRBD2. The sequence was collected from a female donor in good health. Some clones in this sample may be carry-over from other donors' samples. As DNA, the CDR3 is TGCGCCAGCAGCTTGGGGGGACTAGCGGGGGGGCCAGATACGCAGTATTTT. Translating gives CASSLGGLAGGPDTQYF.